The next 20 T cell receptor beta chains were all read from a single sample in a study of T-cell reconstitution after alpha-beta-depleted transplantation in children. Preparing the TCRbeta library involved the use of unique molecular identifiers. TCRdb used MiXCR to reprocess the PCR reads, holding one entry per CDR3 protein. The sample has hundreds of thousands of distinct CDR3 sequences, over 10% seen once; the top ten hold 2.2%. The sequencing here drew on PBMCs, mostly from graft donor cells, taken 360 days after TCRalphabeta/CD19-depleted stem cell transplant. The origin of the receptors is a male patient aged 10 to 17 who had a stem cell transplant for acute myeloid leukemia, so the T cells may come from the graft donor.

This clonotype has ten or more counts. This sequence joins TRBV20-1 and TRBJ2-7, with 11 bases that match TRBD2. Per the germline V gene, CDR1 is DFQATT and CDR2 is SNEGSKA (reference sequence). CDR3 size: 14 residues. The V and J ends lost 0 bases and 9 bases, in that order; junction bases with no gene match: 7. This CDR3 is CSAREGSGRAVQYF. In DNA form, the CDR3 reads TGCAGTGCTAGAGAGGGTAGCGGGAGGGCCGTGCAGTACTTC.

This clonotype was seen many times. The chain carries TRBV18 and TRBJ2-3; no definite D call. The CDR3 has 13 residues. Germline loops: CDR1 KGHSH, CDR2 LQKENI. V was clipped by 8 bases and J by 4 bases, with 13 bases between them. This chain's CDR3 is CASVLNEADTQYF. The CDR3, as DNA: TGTGCCAGCGTCCTCAACGAGGCAGATACGCAGTATTTT.

This clonotype has just a few counts. V usage is TRBV29-1 and J usage is TRBJ2-3, with D maybe TRBD1 (6 bases). The germline V gene encodes CDR1 SQVTM and CDR2 ANQGSEA. The ends were cut back, 1 base at V and 0 bases at J, with 8 bases in the middle. CDR3 size: 14 residues. CDR3 in DNA: TGCAGCGTTGAAGGGACAGCCAGCACAGATACGCAGTATTTT. Translating gives CSVEGTASTDTQYF.

V usage is TRBV6-5 and J usage is TRBJ1-6; TRBD1 agrees at 9 bases. With 6 bases clipped from V and 7 bases from J, the junction kept 10 bases outside the gene matches. Germline lookup yields CDR1 MNHEY and CDR2 SVGAGI. The CDR3 is 16 residues long. The CDR3 nucleotides read TGTGCCAGCAGACGCCGGGACAGGGTGAACAATTCACCCCTCCACTTT. Its translation is CASRRRDRVNNSPLHF.

The genes are TRBV3-1 and TRBJ2-5, with D hard to call. CDR3 length: 16 amino acids. Trimming took 4 bases from V and 4 from J, leaving 19 bases between them. Per the germline V gene, CDR1 is LGHDT and CDR2 is YNNKEL (reference sequence). The CDR3 DNA is TGTGCCAGCAGCCCACTCCCCAGGCCAGCAGCAGAGACCCAGTACTTC. Its protein is CASSPLPRPAAETQYF.

This clonotype appeared a few times. The chain has TRBV5-1 and TRBJ2-2; 7 bases match TRBD1. This CDR3 is 15 amino acids long. CDR1 is SGHRS, CDR2 YFSETQ, per germline. The junction had 4 bases not matched to a gene; V was cut back by 4 bases and J by 1 base. The CDR3 spells CASSMGQMNTGELFF. CDR3 sequence (DNA): TGCGCCAGCAGCATGGGACAGATGAACACCGGGGAGCTGTTTTTT.

This clonotype has more than one count but fewer than ten. The rearrangement joins TRBV7-2 to TRBJ2-5; D gene ambiguous. The V gene's germline CDR1 is SGHTA and CDR2 FQGNSA. The CDR3 is 17 amino acids. V lost 2 bases and J 2 bases, leaving 18 bases between the germline ends. The CDR3 DNA reads TGTGCCAGCAGCTTAAGGCTGATAACCCCCTTTCAAGAGACCCAGTACTTC. This translates into CASSLRLITPFQETQYF.

This clonotype was seen a few times. The gene calls are TRBV4-3 and TRBJ2-7, with 9 bases fitting TRBD1. CDR1 and CDR2 from the germline V gene are LGHNA and YSLEER. V gave up 0 bases and J gave up 4 bases; unmatched junction bases: 10. The CDR3 consists of 17 residues. As DNA, the CDR3 is TGCGCCAGCAGCCAAGATGCGGGGACAGGGTCGGGTTACGAGCAGTACTTC. Protein: CASSQDAGTGSGYEQYF.

In this sample, this clonotype turned up a few times. The V and J genes are TRBV4-3 and TRBJ2-1; 15 bases fit TRBD2. The CDR3 spans 16 residues. Per germline, CDR1 LGHNA and CDR2 YSLEER. J gave up 13 bases and V 3 bases, and 10 bases lay outside the gene matches. This CDR3 reads CASSHPAGLAGGPQFF. As DNA, the CDR3 is TGCGCCAGCAGCCATCCCGCTGGACTAGCGGGAGGGCCCCAGTTCTTC.

The chain recombines TRBV7-6 with TRBJ2-7, with D possibly TRBD1 on 6 matching bases. The germline V and J ends were trimmed by 4 bases and 2 bases, with 9 bases remaining between them. This CDR3 is built from 13 residues. Germline assignment: CDR1 SGHVS and CDR2 FNYEAQ. The CDR3, as DNA: TGTGCCAGCAGCTCAGGGGACGCCTACGAGCAGTACTTC. Translating it yields CASSSGDAYEQYF.

This clonotype was counted ten times or more. V and J are TRBV6-1 and TRBJ2-3; D is ambiguous. The CDR3 is 11 amino acids. Trimming stripped 3 bases from V and 5 bases from J, with 3 bases between. Germline-derived CDR1 and CDR2 are MNHNS and SASEGT. The CDR3 protein is CASSEEDTQYF. In DNA form, the CDR3 reads TGTGCCAGCAGTGAGGAAGATACGCAGTATTTT.

This chain uses TRBV6-2 or TRBV6-3 with TRBJ2-1, with 11 bases matching TRBD2. Germline lookup yields CDR1 MNHEY and CDR2 SVGEGT. The CDR3 loop spans 21 amino acids. With 5 bases clipped from V and 3 bases from J, the junction kept 21 bases outside the gene matches. The CDR3 sequence: CASSRRQVGLAGGRVYNEQFF. The CDR3 DNA follows: TGTGCCAGCAGTCGGAGGCAGGTTGGGCTAGCGGGAGGCAGGGTCTACAATGAGCAGTTCTTC.

This clonotype turned up a few times. The chain links TRBV7-2 to TRBJ2-5; 12 bases are a match to TRBD1. The CDR3 is made up of 17 amino acids. Per the germline V gene, CDR1 is SGHTA and CDR2 is FQGNSA. Losses at the gene ends were 5 bases for V and 5 bases for J; bases not matched to a gene: 12. The CDR3 region is CASSPSSGTGGGETQYF. CDR3 coding DNA: TGTGCCAGCAGCCCATCCTCCGGGACAGGGGGCGGGGAGACCCAGTACTTC.

This clonotype was found a few times. The rearrangement joins TRBV9 to TRBJ2-1; 9 bases align to TRBD2. V dropped 0 bases and J dropped 9; count of bases not matched to a gene: 7. Germline assignment: CDR1 SGDLS and CDR2 YYNGEE. The CDR3 contains 15 residues. CDR3 nucleotide sequence: TGTGCCAGCAGCGTAGAGGCTAGCGGGATCGGTGAGCAGTTCTTC. It codes for CASSVEASGIGEQFF.

This clonotype was observed a handful of times. The V gene is TRBV29-1, the J gene TRBJ2-7; the D gene is possibly TRBD1 (5 bases). The V gene's germline CDR1 is SQVTM and CDR2 ANQGSEA. CDR3 size: 12 residues. V was pared by 7 bases and J by 6 bases, with 16 bases between. Here the CDR3 DNA reads TGCAGCGCCACCAGGGTGAATGGCGAGCAGTACTTC. Amino acids: CSATRVNGEQYF.

This clonotype was detected ten times or more. This sequence joins TRBV20-1 and TRBJ2-7; 7 bases align to TRBD2. Germline V gene sequence: CDR1 DFQATT, CDR2 SNEGSKA (reference sequence). The CDR3 length is 14 residues. J was trimmed by 0 bases and V by 4 bases; bases with no gene match: 6. The CDR3 sequence: CSAKGTTSSYEQYF. CDR3 DNA: TGCAGTGCTAAAGGGACTACAAGCTCCTACGAGCAGTACTTC.

This rearrangement joins TRBV7-9 to TRBJ1-2; no firm D call. The CDR3 has 15 residues. Between the trimmed V and J ends, which lost 3 bases and 1 base, there was a span of 12 bases. The germline gives CDR1 SEHNR, CDR2 FQNEAQ (reference sequence). In DNA form, the CDR3 reads TGTGCCAGCAGCTTCGGGGAGGAGATTAACTATGGCTACACCTTC. The encoded protein is CASSFGEEINYGYTF. The entire variable domain, with the rest obtained from reference TRBV7-9 and TRBJ1-2, is as follows: DTGVSQNPRHKITKRGQNVTFRCDPISEHNRLYWYRQTLGQGPEFLTYFQNEAQLEKSRLLSDRFSAERPKGSFSTLEIQRTEQGDSAMYLCASSFGEEINYGYTFGSGTRLTVV.

This clonotype was picked up a small number of times. V gene TRBV27 combines with J gene TRBJ2-6; D is uncertain. This CDR3 has 15 residues. Trimming left V 7 bases short and J 0 bases short, with 10 bases between. Germline V lookup: CDR1 MNHEY, CDR2 SMNVEV (reference sequence). CDR3: CASKGQYSGANVLTF. The CDR3 DNA reads TGTGCCAGCAAGGGCCAATACTCTGGGGCCAACGTCCTGACTTTC.

The chain joins TRBV29-1 to TRBJ2-7, with 9 nucleotides matching TRBD1. V lost 2 bases and J lost 7; bases outside the gene matches: 9. Germline V CDR1 and CDR2: SQVTM, ANQGSEA. The CDR3 sequence is 14 residues long. Here the CDR3 DNA reads TGCAGCGTTGAAACGACAGGGGGGGGAGGGGAGCAGTACTTC. Translating it yields CSVETTGGGGEQYF.

This clonotype was counted between two and nine times. The chain links TRBV7-2 to TRBJ2-4; 8 bases are shared with TRBD1. The CDR3 consists of 15 residues. Trimming cost V 5 bases and J 6 bases; bases outside gene matches: 9. Germline V CDR1 and CDR2: SGHTA, FQGNSA. The CDR3 protein is CASSATDRALNIQYF. Written as DNA, the CDR3 is TGTGCCAGCAGCGCCACGGACAGGGCCTTAAACATTCAGTACTTC.